These 9 T cell receptor beta chains came from one sample sequenced in a study of blood T cell repertoires in COVID-19. Generated by immunoSEQ multiplex PCR, the TCRdb table keeps only in-frame clones and is missing some. The table records some 200,000 clones, about 85% of them present only once. Sequencing input: peripheral blood. The receptor source for this set is a woman aged 60-75 years who had recovered from COVID-19.

This clone showed up just a few times. V usage is TRBV7-8 and J usage is TRBJ1-4; perhaps TRBD1 as D (5 bases). The CDR3 runs to 14 residues. Germline V gene sequence: CDR1 SGHVS, CDR2 FQNEAQ. Trimming shortened V by 8 bases and J by 2 bases, and 12 bases separated the two germline ends. Here the CDR3 reads CASAGTPTNEKLFF. The DNA for the CDR3 is TGTGCCAGCGCGGGGACGCCCACTAATGAAAAACTGTTTTTT.

V is TRBV15 and J is TRBJ2-7, with 10 nucleotides matching TRBD1. The CDR3 has 15 amino acids. The germline V gene has CDR1 LNHNV and CDR2 YYDKDF (reference sequence). J gave up 3 bases and V 4 bases, and 6 bases lay outside the gene matches. DNA of the CDR3: TGTGCCACCAGCAAAGAGGGACAGGGGATCTACGAGCAGTACTTC. It yields the protein CATSKEGQGIYEQYF.

The chain recombines TRBV2 with TRBJ2-5; 14 bases line up with TRBD2. There are 17 residues in the CDR3. The J segment lost 4 bases and the V segment lost 6 bases, leaving 10 bases of the junction unmatched. CDR1 is SNHLY, CDR2 FYNNEI, per germline. CDR3 DNA: TGTGCCAGCAGCTATCAGGGGACTAGCGGGGGCAGAGAGACCCAGTACTTC. Amino acid sequence: CASSYQGTSGGRETQYF.

CDR3 nucleotides: TGTGCCAGCACGACAGGGCTGGGCGGCTACACCTTC. The encoded protein is CASTTGLGGYTF. V is TRBV2 and J is TRBJ1-2; 7 bases line up with TRBD1. This CDR3 is 12 amino acids long. V shed 7 bases, J shed 8 bases, and the junction held 7 bases outside the gene matches. Germline CDR1 reads SNHLY; CDR2 reads FYNNEI.

The V gene is TRBV4-1, the J gene TRBJ2-1; 7 nucleotides line up with TRBD2. Germline CDR1 and CDR2: MGHRA and YSYEKL. Trimming removed 2 bases from V and 4 bases from J; junction bases left unmatched: 11. This CDR3 has 17 amino acids. CDR3 coding DNA: TGCGCCAGCAGCCAATCACGCGGGGGAAGGGTTTACAATGAGCAGTTCTTC. Its translation is CASSQSRGGRVYNEQFF.

This clone was counted once. Different DNA sequences within this sample yield the same CDR3. The chain has TRBV3-1 (or the pseudogene TRBV3-2) and TRBJ1-1, with TRBD1 matching 9 bases. The germline gives CDR1 LGHDT, CDR2 YNNKEL (reference sequence). V shed 4 bases, J shed 4 bases, and the junction held 1 base outside the gene matches. This CDR3 has 13 amino acids. CDR3 DNA: TGTGCCAGCAGCCTGGACAGGGGCACTGAAGCTTTCTTT. Protein: CASSLDRGTEAFF.

The gene calls are TRBV7-2 and TRBJ2-7; no clear D. The CDR3 totals 13 residues. The germline V gene has CDR1 SGHTA and CDR2 FQGNSA. Trimming stripped 6 bases from V and 1 base from J, with 10 bases between. CDR3 in DNA: TGTGCCAGCAGAAGGCAGGATTCCTACGAGCAGTACTTC. It specifies CASRRQDSYEQYF.

This chain links TRBV7-9 with TRBJ2-2, with 10 positions matching TRBD1. J gave up 7 bases and V 8 bases, and 4 bases lay outside the gene matches. Germline lookup yields CDR1 SEHNR and CDR2 FQNEAQ (reference sequence). This CDR3 spans 13 amino acids. The CDR3 protein is CASGTGAVGELFF. CDR3 nucleotide sequence: TGTGCCAGCGGGACAGGGGCTGTCGGGGAGCTGTTTTTT.

The CDR3 DNA sequence: TGTGCCTGGGAAAAGACAGGGGGCTCGAGAAACACCATATATTTT. Its protein product is CAWEKTGGSRNTIYF. This chain connects TRBV30 to TRBJ1-3, with TRBD1 matching 10 bases. Germline V gene data show CDR1 as GTSNPN and CDR2 as SVGIG (reference sequence). This CDR3 has 15 residues. J lost 5 bases, V lost 5 bases, and 9 bases had no gene match.